What follows is one T cell receptor beta chain and its context. The target antigen is unknown. From the 5' RACE reads, TCRdb lists one entry per CDR3 protein and no DNA. The sample includes a few hundred thousand distinct CDR3 sequences. This entry is derived from a study of T cells expressing NK-cell markers. Study-level information: Sorted CD3+CD56+NKG2C+, CD3+CD56+NKG2C- and CD3+CD56-NKG2C+ T-cell subsets were beta-chain profiled.

CDR1 SEHNR and CDR2 FQNEAQ come from the germline V gene (reference sequence). The length of the CDR3 is 17 residues. Whole-study findings and limits: There were several donors in whom these clonotypes also led the CD3+CD56-NKG2C+ fraction.

The TCR comes from a man between 18 and 69 years old in good health. What was sequenced was blood T cells: a sorted CD56 or NKG2C T cell subset, CD4+ or CD8+ T cells, or bulk PBMC T cells (not recorded which). The chain joins TRBV7-9 to TRBJ2-1; the TRBD2 assignment by TCRdb is unverifiable without DNA. CDR3 residues: CASSLGPRAGGYNEQFF.